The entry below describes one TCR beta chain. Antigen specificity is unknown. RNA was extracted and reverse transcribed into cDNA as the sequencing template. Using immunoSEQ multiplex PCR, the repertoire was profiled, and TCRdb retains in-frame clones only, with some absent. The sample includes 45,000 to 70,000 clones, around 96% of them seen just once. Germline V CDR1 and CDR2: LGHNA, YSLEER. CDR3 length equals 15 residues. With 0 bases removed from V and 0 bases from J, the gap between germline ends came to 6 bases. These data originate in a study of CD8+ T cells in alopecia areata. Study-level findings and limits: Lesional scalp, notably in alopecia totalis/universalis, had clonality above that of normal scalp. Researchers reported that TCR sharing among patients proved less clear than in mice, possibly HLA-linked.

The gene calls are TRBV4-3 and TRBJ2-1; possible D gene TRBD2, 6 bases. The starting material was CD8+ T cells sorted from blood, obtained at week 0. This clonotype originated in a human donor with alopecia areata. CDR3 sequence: CASSQDGGSYNEQFF. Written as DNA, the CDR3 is TGCGCCAGCAGCCAAGACGGGGGCTCCTACAATGAGCAGTTCTTC.